This note documents a single T cell receptor beta chain sequence. This sample was included in a study of blood T cell repertoires in COVID-19. For the study at large: The study drew acute and convalescent COVID-19 samples from the United States, Italy and Spain. Sources were T cells, B-cell-depleted T cells, or PBMCs; the material itself was cDNA or gDNA.

Looked up from germline, CDR1 is SEHNR and CDR2 is FQNEAQ (reference sequence). CDR3 length: 14 amino acids. V lost 4 bases, J lost 4 bases, and 5 bases stayed unmatched. Per the authors' pipeline: Amplification of reference gene primers was used by the study to estimate nucleated cell counts. Repertoires were generated with immunoSEQ multiplex PCR, while TCRdb's copy carries only in-frame clones and drops some. V and J calls plus clone size are reproduced from that table; the DNA served to infer D and trimming. The sample contains 98,000 or so clones, roughly nine tenths of which appear only once. The source is a human donor in a cohort sampled during active COVID-19. The chain is built from TRBV7-9 and TRBJ2-7, with 9 bases matching TRBD2. Sequenced: peripheral blood. The CDR3 nucleotides read TGTGCCAGCAGCTATAGCGGGGGACCTTACGAGCAGTACTTC. Its translation: CASSYSGGPYEQYF. Drawing the rest from reference TRBV7-9 and TRBJ2-7, the complete variable domain is DTGVSQNPRHKITKRGQNVTFRCDPISEHNRLYWYRQTLGQGPEFLTYFQNEAQLEKSRLLSDRFSAERPKGSFSTLEIQRTEQGDSAMYLCASSYSGGPYEQYFGPGTRLTVT.